The sequence of this TCR beta chain was determined in a study of Ad26.COV2.S vaccination and SARS-CoV-2 variants. Study-level background: Once or twice, 56 days apart, Ad26.COV2.S was delivered intramuscularly. Overall study findings and caveats: The TCR breadth and depth analyses may have understated or missed part of the total T cell responses.

TCRdb keeps only in-frame clones here, not all; method: immunoSEQ multiplex PCR. The sample records 300,000 to 500,000 clones, roughly nine tenths being singletons. On this clone itself: Its specificity is unknown.

Germline-derived CDR1 and CDR2 are LGHDT and YNNKEL (reference sequence). V was pared by 4 bases and J by 1 base, with 17 bases between. This CDR3 is 17 amino acids long. Treatment reported: 15 to 20 received Ad26.COV2.S at low or high dose, single or two shots; several received placebo; per-sample allocation not given. Sampling was done on day 63 after the first vaccine or placebo injection. This chain uses TRBV3-1 (or the pseudogene TRBV3-2) with TRBJ1-5; weak D call: TRBD1 (5 bases). This TCR came from a person aged 18-60 years who received the Ad26.COV2.S COVID-19 vaccine or a placebo. Sequences were derived from peripheral blood, sampled in a trial of Ad26.COV2.S vaccine versus placebo. This chain's CDR3 is CASSLRGSPGSNQPQHF. CDR3 nucleotides: TGTGCCAGCAGCCTCCGGGGAAGCCCAGGGAGCAATCAGCCCCAGCATTTT.